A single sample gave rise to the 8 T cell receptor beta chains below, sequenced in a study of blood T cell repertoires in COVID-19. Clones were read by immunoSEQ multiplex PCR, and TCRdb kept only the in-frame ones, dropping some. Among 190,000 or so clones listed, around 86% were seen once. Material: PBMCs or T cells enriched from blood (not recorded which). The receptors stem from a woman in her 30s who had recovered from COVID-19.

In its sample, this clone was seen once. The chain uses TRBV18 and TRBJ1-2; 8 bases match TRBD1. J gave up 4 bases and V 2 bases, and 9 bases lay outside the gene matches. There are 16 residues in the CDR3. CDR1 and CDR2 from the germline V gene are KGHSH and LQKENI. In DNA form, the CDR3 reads TGTGCCAGCTCACCATTCGACGACAGGGGTTTCTATGGCTACACCTTC. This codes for CASSPFDDRGFYGYTF.

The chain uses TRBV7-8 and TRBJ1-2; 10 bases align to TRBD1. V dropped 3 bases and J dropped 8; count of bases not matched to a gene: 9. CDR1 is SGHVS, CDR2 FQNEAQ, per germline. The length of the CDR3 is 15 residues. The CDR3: CASSLPGQGQGGYTF. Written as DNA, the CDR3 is TGTGCCAGCAGCTTGCCGGGACAGGGGCAGGGCGGCTACACCTTC.

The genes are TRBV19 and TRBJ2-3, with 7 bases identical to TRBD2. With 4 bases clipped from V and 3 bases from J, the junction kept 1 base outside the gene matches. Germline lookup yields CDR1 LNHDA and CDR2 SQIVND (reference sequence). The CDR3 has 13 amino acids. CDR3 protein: CASSSGRTDTQYF. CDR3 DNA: TGTGCCAGTAGTAGCGGGAGAACAGATACGCAGTATTTT.

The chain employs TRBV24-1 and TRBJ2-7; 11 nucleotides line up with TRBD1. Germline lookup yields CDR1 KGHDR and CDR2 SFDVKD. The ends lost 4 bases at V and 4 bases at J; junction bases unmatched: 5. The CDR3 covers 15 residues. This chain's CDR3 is CATSDPGTGGYEQYF. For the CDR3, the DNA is TGTGCCACCAGTGACCCCGGGACAGGGGGTTACGAGCAGTACTTC.

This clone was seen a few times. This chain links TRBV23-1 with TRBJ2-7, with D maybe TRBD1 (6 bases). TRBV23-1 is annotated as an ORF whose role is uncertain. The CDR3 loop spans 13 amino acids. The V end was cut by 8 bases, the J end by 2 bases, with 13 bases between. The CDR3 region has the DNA TGCGCCAGCGCGGACAGACAGACCTACGAGCAGTACTTC. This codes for CASADRQTYEQYF.

As DNA, the CDR3 is TGTGCCACAGCAGACGCGGGCCCGGGCACAGATACGCAGTATTTT. Encoded protein: CATADAGPGTDTQYF. The V gene is TRBV28, the J gene TRBJ2-3; D may be TRBD2 (5 bases). CDR3 length equals 15 residues. Germline CDR1 is MDHEN and CDR2 is SYDVKM. Trimming removed 10 bases from V and 1 base from J, with 18 bases in between.

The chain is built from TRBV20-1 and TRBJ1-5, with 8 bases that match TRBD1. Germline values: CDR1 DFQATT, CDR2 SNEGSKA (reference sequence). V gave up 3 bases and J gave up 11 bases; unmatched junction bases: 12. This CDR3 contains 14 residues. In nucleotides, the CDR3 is TGCAGTGCTAGTCCTGACAGGGGCGAGGGGGCCCAGCATTTT. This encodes CSASPDRGEGAQHF.

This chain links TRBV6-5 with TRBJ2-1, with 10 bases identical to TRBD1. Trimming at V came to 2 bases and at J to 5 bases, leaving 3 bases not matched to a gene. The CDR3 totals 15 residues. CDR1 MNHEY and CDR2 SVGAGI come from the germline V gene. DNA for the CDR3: TGTGCCAGCAGTTACGCGGGGACAGGGGACAATGAGCAGTTCTTC. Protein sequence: CASSYAGTGDNEQFF.